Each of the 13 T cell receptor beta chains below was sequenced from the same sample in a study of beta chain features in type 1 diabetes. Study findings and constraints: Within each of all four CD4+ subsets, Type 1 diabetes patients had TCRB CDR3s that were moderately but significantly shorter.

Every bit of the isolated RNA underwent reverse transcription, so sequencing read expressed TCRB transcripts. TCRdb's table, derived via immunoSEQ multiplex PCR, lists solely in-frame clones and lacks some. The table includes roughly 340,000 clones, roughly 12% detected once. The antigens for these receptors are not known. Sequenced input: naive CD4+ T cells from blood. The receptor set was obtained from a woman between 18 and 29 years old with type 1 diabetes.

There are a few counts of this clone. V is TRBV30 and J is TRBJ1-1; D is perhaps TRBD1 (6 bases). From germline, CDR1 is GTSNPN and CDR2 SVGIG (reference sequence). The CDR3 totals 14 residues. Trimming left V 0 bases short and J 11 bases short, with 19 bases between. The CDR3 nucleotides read TGTGCCTGGAGTGTAGGCCCCATACAGGGCTCTGCTTTCTTT. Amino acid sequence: CAWSVGPIQGSAFF.

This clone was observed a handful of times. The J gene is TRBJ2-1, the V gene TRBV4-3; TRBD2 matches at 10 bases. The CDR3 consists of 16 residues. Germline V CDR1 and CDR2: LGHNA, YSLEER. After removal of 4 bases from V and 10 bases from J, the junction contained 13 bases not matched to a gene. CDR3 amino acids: CASSLASGGGGMEQFF. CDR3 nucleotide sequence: TGCGCCAGCAGCCTGGCTAGCGGGGGAGGGGGGATGGAGCAGTTCTTC.

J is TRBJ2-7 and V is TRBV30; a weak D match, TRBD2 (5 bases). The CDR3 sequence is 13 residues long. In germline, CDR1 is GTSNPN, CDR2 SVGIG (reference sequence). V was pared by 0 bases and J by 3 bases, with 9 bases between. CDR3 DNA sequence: TGTGCCTGGAGTGTACTAGGGTTCTACGAGCAGTACTTC. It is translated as CAWSVLGFYEQYF.

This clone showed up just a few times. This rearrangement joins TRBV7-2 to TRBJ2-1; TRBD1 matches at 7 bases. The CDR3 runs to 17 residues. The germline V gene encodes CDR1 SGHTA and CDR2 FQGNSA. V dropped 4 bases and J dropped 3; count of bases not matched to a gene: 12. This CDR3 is CASSSSGRQGFYNEQFF. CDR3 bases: TGTGCCAGCAGCTCTAGTGGGAGACAGGGCTTCTACAATGAGCAGTTCTTC.

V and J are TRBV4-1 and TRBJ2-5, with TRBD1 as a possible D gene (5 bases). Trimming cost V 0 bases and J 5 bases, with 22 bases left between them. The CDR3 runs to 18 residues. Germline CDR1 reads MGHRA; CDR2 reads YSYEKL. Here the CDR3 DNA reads TGCGCCAGCAGCCAAGAAGCCCCCGTGGCAGGGTTTATCGAGACCCAGTACTTC. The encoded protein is CASSQEAPVAGFIETQYF.

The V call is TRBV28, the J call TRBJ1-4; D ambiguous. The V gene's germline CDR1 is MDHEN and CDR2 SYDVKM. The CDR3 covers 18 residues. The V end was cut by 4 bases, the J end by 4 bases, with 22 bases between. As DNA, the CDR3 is TGTGCCAGCAGTTCCCCCCTTTGGGCCAGGCGCAGTAATGAAAAACTGTTTTTT. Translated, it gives CASSSPLWARRSNEKLFF.

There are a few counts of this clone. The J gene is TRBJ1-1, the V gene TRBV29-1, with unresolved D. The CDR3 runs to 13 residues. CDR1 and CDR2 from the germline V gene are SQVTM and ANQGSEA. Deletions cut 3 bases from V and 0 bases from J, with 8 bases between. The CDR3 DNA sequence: TGCAGCGTTGACAGCAGGATGAACACTGAAGCTTTCTTT. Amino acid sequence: CSVDSRMNTEAFF.

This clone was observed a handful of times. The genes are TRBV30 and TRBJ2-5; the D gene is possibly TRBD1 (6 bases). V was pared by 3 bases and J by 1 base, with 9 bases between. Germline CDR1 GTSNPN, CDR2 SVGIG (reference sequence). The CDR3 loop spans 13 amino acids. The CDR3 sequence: CAWSRGLQETQYF. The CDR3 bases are TGTGCCTGGAGCAGGGGCCTCCAAGAGACCCAGTACTTC.

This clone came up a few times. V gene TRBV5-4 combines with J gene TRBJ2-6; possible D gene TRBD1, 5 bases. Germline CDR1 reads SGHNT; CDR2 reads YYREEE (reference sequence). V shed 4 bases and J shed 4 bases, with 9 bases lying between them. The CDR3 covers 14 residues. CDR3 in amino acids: CASSAGLGANVLTF. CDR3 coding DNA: TGTGCCAGCAGCGCAGGGTTAGGGGCCAACGTCCTGACTTTC.

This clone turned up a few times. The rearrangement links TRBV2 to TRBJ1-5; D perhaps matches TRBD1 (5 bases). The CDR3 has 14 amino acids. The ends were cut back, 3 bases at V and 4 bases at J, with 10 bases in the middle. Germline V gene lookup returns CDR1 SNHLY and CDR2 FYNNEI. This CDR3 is CASSDTGGNQPQHF. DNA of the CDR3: TGTGCCAGCAGTGACACCGGGGGGAATCAGCCCCAGCATTTT.

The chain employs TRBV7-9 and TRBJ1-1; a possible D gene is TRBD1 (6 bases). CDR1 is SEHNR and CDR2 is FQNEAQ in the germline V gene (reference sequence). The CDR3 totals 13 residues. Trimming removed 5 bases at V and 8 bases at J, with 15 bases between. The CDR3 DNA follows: TGTGCCAGCAGCGTGACAGGCCCGGGCGAAGCTTTCTTT. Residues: CASSVTGPGEAFF.

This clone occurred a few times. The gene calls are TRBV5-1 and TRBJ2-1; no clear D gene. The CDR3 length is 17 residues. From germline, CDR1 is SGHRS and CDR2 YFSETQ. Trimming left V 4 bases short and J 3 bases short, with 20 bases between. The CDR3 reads CASSLTARRLDYNEQFF. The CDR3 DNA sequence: TGCGCCAGCAGCCTCACTGCAAGACGACTGGACTACAATGAGCAGTTCTTC.

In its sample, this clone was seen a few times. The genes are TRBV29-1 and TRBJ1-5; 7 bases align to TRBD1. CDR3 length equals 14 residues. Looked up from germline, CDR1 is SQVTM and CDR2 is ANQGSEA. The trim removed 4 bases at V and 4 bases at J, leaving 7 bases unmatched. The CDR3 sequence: CSVAWQGENQPQHF. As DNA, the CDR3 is TGCAGCGTTGCTTGGCAGGGGGAGAATCAGCCCCAGCATTTT.